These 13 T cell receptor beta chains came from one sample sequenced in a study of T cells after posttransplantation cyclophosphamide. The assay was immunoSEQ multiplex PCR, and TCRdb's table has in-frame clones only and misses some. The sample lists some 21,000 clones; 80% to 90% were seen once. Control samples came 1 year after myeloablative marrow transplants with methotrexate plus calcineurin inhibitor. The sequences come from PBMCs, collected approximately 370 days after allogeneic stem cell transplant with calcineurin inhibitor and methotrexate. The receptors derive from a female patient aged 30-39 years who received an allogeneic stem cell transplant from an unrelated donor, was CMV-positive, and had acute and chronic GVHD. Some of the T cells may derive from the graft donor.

CDR3 loop: CASSLMKDRGDEQYV. The DNA of the CDR3 is TGTGCCAGCAGCTTAATGAAAGACAGGGGGGACGAGCAGTACGTC. The J gene is TRBJ2-7, the V gene TRBV7-9; TRBD1 aligns across 9 bases. Germline trimming cut 2 bases from V and 5 bases from J; bases unmatched to any gene: 7. Germline values: CDR1 SEHNR, CDR2 FQNEAQ (reference sequence). CDR3 size: 15 residues.

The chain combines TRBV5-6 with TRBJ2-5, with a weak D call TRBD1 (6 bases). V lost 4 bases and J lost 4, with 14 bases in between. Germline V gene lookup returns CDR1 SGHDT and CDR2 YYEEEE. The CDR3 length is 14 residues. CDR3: CASSPYRVGETQYF. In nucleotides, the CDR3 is TGTGCCAGCAGCCCCTACAGGGTTGGAGAGACCCAGTACTTC. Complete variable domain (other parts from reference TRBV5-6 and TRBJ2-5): DAGVTQSPTHLIKTRGQQVTLRCSPKSGHDTVSWYQQALGQGPQFIFQYYEEEERQRGNFPDRFSGHQFPNYSSELNVNALLLGDSALYLCASSPYRVGETQYFGPGTRLLVL.

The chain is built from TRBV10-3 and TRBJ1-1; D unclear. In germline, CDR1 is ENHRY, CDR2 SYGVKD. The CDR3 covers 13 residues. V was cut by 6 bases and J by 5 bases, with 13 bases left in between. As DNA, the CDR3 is TGTGCCATCAGAAGAGCTGAGGGAACTGAAGCTTTCTTT. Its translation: CAIRRAEGTEAFF.

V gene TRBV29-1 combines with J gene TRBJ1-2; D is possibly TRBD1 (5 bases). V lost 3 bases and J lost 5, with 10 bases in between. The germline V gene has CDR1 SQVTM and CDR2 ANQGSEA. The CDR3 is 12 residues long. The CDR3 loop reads CSVEVGAYGYTF. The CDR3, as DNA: TGCAGCGTTGAGGTAGGGGCGTATGGCTACACCTTC.

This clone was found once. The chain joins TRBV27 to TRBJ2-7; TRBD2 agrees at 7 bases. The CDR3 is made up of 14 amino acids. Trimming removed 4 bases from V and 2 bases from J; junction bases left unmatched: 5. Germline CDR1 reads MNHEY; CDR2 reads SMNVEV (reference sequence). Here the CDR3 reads CASSSAGVTYEQYV. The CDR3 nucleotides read TGTGCCAGCAGTTCTGCGGGAGTAACCTACGAGCAGTACGTC.

The CDR3 coding sequence is TGTGCCATCAAGGGACTAGCGGGAGGTCCTGAGCAGTTCTTC. Translating gives CAIKGLAGGPEQFF. The chain carries TRBV10-3 and TRBJ2-1; 15 positions match TRBD2. V lost 7 bases to trimming and J lost 9 bases; unmatched junction nucleotides: 4. This CDR3 comprises 14 residues. CDR1 and CDR2 from the germline V gene are ENHRY and SYGVKD.

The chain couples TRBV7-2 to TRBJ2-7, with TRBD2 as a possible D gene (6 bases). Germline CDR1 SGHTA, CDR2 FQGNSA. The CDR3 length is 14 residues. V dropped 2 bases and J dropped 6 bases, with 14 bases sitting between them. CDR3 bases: TGTGCCAGCAGCTTAAATCTAGCGACACCCGAGCAGTACGTC. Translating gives CASSLNLATPEQYV.

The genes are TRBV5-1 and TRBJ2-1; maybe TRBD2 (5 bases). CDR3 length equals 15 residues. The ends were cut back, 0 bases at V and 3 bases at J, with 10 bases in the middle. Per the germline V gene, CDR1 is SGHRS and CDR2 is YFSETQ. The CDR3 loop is CASSLGTFLYNEQFF. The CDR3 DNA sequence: TGCGCCAGCAGCTTGGGGACTTTTCTCTACAATGAGCAGTTCTTC.

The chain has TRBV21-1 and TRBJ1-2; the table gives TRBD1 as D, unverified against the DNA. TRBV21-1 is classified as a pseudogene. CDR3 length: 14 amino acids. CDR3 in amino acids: CASSRQGINYGYTF. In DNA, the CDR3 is TGTGCCAGCAGCCGACAGGGGATTAACTATGGCTACACCTTC.

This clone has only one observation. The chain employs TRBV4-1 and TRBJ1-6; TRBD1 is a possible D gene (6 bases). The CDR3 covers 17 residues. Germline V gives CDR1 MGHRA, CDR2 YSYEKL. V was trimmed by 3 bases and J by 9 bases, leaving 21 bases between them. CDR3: CASSHDLRGAQGSPLHF. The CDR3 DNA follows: TGCGCCAGCAGCCATGATCTTCGGGGGGCTCAGGGTTCACCCCTCCACTTT.

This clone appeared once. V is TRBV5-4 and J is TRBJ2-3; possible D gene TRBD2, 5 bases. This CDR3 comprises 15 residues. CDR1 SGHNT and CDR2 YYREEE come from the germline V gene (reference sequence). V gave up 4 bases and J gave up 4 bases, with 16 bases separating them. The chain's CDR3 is CASSRTSGGPDTQYF. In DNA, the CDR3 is TGTGCCAGCAGCCGAACTTCAGGAGGCCCAGATACGCAGTATTTT.

CDR3 region: CASSSTAYSNQPQHF. Written as DNA, the CDR3 is TGTGCCAGCAGTTCGACAGCCTATAGCAATCAGCCCCAGCATTTT. This chain links TRBV2 with TRBJ1-5; possible D gene TRBD1, 5 bases. This CDR3 contains 15 residues. Per the germline V gene, CDR1 is SNHLY and CDR2 is FYNNEI. Trimming removed 5 bases from V and 0 bases from J, with 11 bases in between.

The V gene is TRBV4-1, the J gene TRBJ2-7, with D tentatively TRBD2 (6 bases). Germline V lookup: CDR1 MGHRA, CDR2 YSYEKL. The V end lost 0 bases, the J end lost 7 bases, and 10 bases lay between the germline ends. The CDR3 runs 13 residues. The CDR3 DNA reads TGCGCCAGCAGCCAAGACAGAGGGAGGGAGCAGTACGTC. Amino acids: CASSQDRGREQYV.